These T cell receptor beta chains were read from a single sample in a study of PD-1 and CTLA-4 blockade in melanoma. Assay used: immunoSEQ multiplex PCR; TCRdb lists only in-frame clones, some missing. Of about 32,000 clones in the sample, 88% were seen once. The sequences come from CD8+ T cells from peripheral blood, collected from a patient given anti-PD-1 treatment. All receptors come from a human donor with melanoma. Both conserved end residues are part of each CDR3. Each record gives: CDR3 DNA, CDR3 protein, J gene, D gene, V gene, clone size. The D gene is left open where the match is weak. Rows give clone size only sometimes, using once, few, many, or a class for an expanded clone.

CDR3nt: TGTGCCAGCAGTTACGGCTCAGGTCAGCCCCAGCATTTT; CDR3aa: CASSYGSGQPQHF; j_gene: TRBJ1-5; d_gene: -; v_gene: TRBV6-5; abundance: -
CDR3nt: TGTGCCAGCAGGAAGAGGGTCGGCGGGAACACCATATATTTT; CDR3aa: CASRKRVGGNTIYF; j_gene: TRBJ1-3; d_gene: -; v_gene: TRBV2; abundance: -
CDR3nt: TGTGCCAGCAGCACCGGGACGGCCTCCTACGAGCAGTACTTC; CDR3aa: CASSTGTASYEQYF; j_gene: TRBJ2-7; d_gene: -; v_gene: TRBV5-4; abundance: -
CDR3nt: TGTGCCAGCAGTCCCAGAGCCTACGAGCAGTACTTC; CDR3aa: CASSPRAYEQYF; j_gene: TRBJ2-7; d_gene: -; v_gene: TRBV12-3/TRBV12-4; abundance: -
CDR3nt: TGTGCCAGCAGCTTAGTGAGTGAAAAACTGTTTTTT; CDR3aa: CASSLVSEKLFF; j_gene: TRBJ1-4; d_gene: -; v_gene: TRBV7-9; abundance: -
CDR3nt: TGTGCCACCTCGGAAGGAACTGAAGCTTTCTTT; CDR3aa: CATSEGTEAFF; j_gene: TRBJ1-1; d_gene: -; v_gene: TRBV18; abundance: -
CDR3nt: TGTGCAAGTCGCTTAGAACTAGCGGGGGGTTCCTACAATGAGCAGTTCTTC; CDR3aa: CASRLELAGGSYNEQFF; j_gene: TRBJ2-1; d_gene: -; v_gene: TRBV12-2; abundance: -
CDR3nt: TGTGCCAGCAGCCCGGGGACCTCCGGGAGGCCCCAGCATTTT; CDR3aa: CASSPGTSGRPQHF; j_gene: TRBJ1-5; d_gene: -; v_gene: TRBV7-9; abundance: -
CDR3nt: TGTGCCAGCAGTTCCCTCCCCGGGACAGAGGGTGGCTACACCTTC; CDR3aa: CASSSLPGTEGGYTF; j_gene: TRBJ1-2; d_gene: TRBD1; v_gene: TRBV6-5; abundance: -
CDR3nt: TGCAGCGCCCAGGGGATAGCAACCTACGAGCAGTACTTC; CDR3aa: CSAQGIATYEQYF; j_gene: TRBJ2-7; d_gene: -; v_gene: TRBV29-1; abundance: few
CDR3nt: TGTGCCAGCAGTGACCATCCGGGGGCCCCTACCGGGGAGCTGTTTTTT; CDR3aa: CASSDHPGAPTGELFF; j_gene: TRBJ2-2; d_gene: -; v_gene: TRBV6-1; abundance: -
CDR3nt: TGTGCCAGCAGCTACGCGACAGGGAGCTCCTACGAGCAGTACTTC; CDR3aa: CASSYATGSSYEQYF; j_gene: TRBJ2-7; d_gene: TRBD1; v_gene: TRBV11-2; abundance: -
CDR3nt: TGTGCCAGCAGCCCAGACAGGGGCATCCCCTACGAGCAGTACTTC; CDR3aa: CASSPDRGIPYEQYF; j_gene: TRBJ2-7; d_gene: TRBD1; v_gene: TRBV7-7; abundance: once